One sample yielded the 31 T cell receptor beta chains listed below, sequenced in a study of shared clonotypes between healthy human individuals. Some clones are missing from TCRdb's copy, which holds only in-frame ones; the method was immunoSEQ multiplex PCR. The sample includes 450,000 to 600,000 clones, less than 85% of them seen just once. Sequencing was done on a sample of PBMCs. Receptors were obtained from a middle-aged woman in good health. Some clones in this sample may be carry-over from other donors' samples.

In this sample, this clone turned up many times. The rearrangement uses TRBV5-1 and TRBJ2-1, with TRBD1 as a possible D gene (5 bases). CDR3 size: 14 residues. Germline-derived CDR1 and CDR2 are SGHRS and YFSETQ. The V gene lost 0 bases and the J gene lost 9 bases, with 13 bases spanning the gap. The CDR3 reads CASSLGLQVGEQFF. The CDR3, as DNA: TGCGCCAGCAGCTTGGGATTACAGGTCGGTGAGCAGTTCTTC.

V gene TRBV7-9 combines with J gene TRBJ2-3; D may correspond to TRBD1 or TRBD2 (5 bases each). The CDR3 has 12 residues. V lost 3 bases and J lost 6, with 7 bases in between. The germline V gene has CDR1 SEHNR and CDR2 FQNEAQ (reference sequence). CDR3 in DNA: TGTGCCAGCAGCTTGAGGGACGATACGCAGTATTTT. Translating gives CASSLRDDTQYF.

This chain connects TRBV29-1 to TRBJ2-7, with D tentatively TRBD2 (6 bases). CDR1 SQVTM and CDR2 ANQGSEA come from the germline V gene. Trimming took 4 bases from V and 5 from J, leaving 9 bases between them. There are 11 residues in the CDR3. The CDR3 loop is CSVGWRDEQYF. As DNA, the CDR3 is TGCAGCGTTGGGTGGAGGGACGAGCAGTACTTC.

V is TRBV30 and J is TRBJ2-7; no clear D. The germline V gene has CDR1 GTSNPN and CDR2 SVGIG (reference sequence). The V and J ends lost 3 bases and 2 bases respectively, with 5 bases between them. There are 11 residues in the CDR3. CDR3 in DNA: TGTGCCTGGAGGGTTGCCTACGAGCAGTACTTC. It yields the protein CAWRVAYEQYF.

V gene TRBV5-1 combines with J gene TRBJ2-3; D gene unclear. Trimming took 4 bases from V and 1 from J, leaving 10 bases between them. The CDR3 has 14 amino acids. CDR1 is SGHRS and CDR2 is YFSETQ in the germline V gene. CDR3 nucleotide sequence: TGCGCCAGCAGCGTCGACGGTGGCACAGATACGCAGTATTTT. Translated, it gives CASSVDGGTDTQYF. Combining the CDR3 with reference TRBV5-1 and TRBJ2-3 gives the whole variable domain KAGVTQTPRYLIKTRGQQVTLSCSPISGHRSVSWYQQTPGQGLQFLFEYFSETQRNKGNFPGRFSGRQFSNSRSEMNVSTLELGDSALYLCASSVDGGTDTQYFGPGTRLTVL.

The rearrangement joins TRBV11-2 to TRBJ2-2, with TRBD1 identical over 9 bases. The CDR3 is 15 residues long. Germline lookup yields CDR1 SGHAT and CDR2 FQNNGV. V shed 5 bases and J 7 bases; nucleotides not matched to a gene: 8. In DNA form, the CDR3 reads TGTGCCAGCAGCCTCTTGGGGACAGGGTTCGGGGAGCTGTTTTTT. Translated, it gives CASSLLGTGFGELFF.

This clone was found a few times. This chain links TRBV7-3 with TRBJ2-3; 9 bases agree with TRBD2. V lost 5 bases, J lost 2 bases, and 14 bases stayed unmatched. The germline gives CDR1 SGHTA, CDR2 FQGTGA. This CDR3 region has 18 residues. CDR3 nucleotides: TGTGCCAGCAGCACCCCGCAGGGTAGCGGGGGACTCACAGATACGCAGTATTTT. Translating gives CASSTPQGSGGLTDTQYF. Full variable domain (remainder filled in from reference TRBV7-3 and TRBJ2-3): GAGVSQTPSNKVTEKGKYVELRCDPISGHTALYWYRQSLGQGPEFLIYFQGTGAADDSGLPNDRFFAVRPEGSVSTLKIQRTERGDSAVYLCASSTPQGSGGLTDTQYFGPGTRLTVL.

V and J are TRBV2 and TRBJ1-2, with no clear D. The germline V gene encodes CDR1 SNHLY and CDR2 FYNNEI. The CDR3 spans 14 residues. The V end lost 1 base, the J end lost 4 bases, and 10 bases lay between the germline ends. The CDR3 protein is CASSEGVKGYGYTF. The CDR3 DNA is TGTGCCAGCAGTGAAGGGGTAAAGGGCTATGGCTACACCTTC.

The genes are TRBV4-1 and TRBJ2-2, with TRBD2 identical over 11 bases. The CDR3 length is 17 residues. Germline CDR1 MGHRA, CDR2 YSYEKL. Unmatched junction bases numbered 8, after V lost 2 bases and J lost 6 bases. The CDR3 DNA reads TGCGCCAGCAGCCAACTCTTTGTTAGCGGGAGGGCCGGGGAGCTGTTTTTT. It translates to CASSQLFVSGRAGELFF.

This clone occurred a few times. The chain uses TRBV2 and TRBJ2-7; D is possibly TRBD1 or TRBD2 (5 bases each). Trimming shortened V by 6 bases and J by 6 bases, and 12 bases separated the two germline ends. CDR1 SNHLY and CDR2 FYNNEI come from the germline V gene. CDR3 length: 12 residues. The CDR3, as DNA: TGTGCCAGCAGCCGGGGCCTGGGCGAGCAGTACTTC. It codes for CASSRGLGEQYF.

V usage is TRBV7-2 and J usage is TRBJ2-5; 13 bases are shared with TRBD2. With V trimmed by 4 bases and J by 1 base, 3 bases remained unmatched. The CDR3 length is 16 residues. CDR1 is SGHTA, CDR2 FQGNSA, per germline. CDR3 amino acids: CASSWGLAGTQETQYF. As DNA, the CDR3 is TGTGCCAGCAGCTGGGGACTAGCGGGGACCCAAGAGACCCAGTACTTC.

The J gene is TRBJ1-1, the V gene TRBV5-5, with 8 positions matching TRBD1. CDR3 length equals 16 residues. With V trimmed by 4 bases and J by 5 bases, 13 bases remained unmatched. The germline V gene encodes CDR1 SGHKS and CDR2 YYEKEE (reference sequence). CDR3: CASSTGAQGGRTEAFF. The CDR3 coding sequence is TGTGCCAGCAGCACGGGCGCACAGGGGGGTAGGACTGAAGCTTTCTTT.

CDR3 in DNA: TGTGCCAGCAGTAAAAGGGAGGGCACTGAAGCTTTCTTT. Its translation is CASSKREGTEAFF. V is TRBV28 and J is TRBJ1-1; D gene uncertain. The germline V gene has CDR1 MDHEN and CDR2 SYDVKM. The CDR3 length is 13 residues. V gave up 5 bases and J gave up 4 bases, with 11 bases separating them.

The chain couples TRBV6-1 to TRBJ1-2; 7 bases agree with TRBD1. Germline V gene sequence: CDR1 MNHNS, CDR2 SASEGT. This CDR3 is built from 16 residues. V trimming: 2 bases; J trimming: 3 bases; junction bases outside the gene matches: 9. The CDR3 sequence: CASSEWEGQSYYGYTF. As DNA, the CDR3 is TGTGCCAGCAGTGAATGGGAGGGACAGAGCTACTATGGCTACACCTTC.

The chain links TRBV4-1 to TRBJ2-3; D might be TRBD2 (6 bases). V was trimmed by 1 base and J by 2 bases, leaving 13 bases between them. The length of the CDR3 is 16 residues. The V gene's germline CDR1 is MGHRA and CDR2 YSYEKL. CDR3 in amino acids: CASSQGGGADTDTQYF. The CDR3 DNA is TGCGCCAGCAGCCAAGGAGGCGGGGCAGACACAGATACGCAGTATTTT.

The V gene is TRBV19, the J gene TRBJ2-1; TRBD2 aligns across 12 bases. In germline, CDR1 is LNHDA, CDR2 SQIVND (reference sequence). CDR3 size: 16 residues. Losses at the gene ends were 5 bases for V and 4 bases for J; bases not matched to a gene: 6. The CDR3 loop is CASSPGLAGRYNEQFF. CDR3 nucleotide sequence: TGTGCCAGTAGTCCGGGACTAGCGGGCCGGTACAATGAGCAGTTCTTC.

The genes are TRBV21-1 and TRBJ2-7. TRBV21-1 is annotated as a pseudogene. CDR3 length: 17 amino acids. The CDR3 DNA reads TGTGCCAGCAGCGCCGTGGTCCGCGGGGACACCTCCTACGAGCAGTACTTC. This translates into CASSAVVRGDTSYEQYF.

The CDR3 DNA reads TGTGCCAGCAGCTTGTCCCTGCTTTACAGGACCTCTAACTATGGCTACACCTTC. Its protein is CASSLSLLYRTSNYGYTF. The rearrangement links TRBV5-8 to TRBJ1-2; tentatively, D is TRBD1 (5 bases). CDR1 is SGHTS and CDR2 is YDEGEE in the germline V gene. The germline V and J ends were trimmed by 1 base and 0 bases, with 19 bases remaining between them. The CDR3 totals 18 residues.

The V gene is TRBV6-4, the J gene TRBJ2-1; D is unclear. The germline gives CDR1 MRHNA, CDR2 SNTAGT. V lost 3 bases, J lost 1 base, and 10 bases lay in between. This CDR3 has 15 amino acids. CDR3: CASSERAGSYNEQFF. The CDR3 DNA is TGTGCCAGCAGTGAGAGAGCCGGGTCCTACAATGAGCAGTTCTTC.

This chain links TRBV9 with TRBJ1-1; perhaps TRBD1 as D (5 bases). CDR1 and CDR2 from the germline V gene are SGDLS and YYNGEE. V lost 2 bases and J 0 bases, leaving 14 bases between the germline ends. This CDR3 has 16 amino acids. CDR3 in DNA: TGTGCCAGCAGCGTTAGTTTCGGGACGGTGAACACTGAAGCTTTCTTT. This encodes CASSVSFGTVNTEAFF.

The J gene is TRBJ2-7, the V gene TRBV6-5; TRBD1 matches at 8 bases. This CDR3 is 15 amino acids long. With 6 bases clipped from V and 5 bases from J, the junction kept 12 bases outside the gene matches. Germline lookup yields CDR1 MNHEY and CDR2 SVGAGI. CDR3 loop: CASSPSWDRWNEQYF. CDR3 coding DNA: TGTGCCAGCAGCCCCTCGTGGGACAGGTGGAACGAGCAGTACTTC.

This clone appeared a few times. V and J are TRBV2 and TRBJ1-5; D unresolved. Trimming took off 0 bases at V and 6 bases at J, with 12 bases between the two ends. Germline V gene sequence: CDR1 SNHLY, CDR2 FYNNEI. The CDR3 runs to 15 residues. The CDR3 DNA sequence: TGTGCCAGCAGTGAAGCTAGGGTTGTCGGTCAGCCCCAGCATTTT. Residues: CASSEARVVGQPQHF. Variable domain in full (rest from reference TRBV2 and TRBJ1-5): EPEVTQTPSHQVTQMGQEVILRCVPISNHLYFYWYRQILGQKVEFLVSFYNNEISEKSEIFDDQFSVERPDGSNFTLKIRSTKLEDSAMYFCASSEARVVGQPQHFGDGTRLSIL.

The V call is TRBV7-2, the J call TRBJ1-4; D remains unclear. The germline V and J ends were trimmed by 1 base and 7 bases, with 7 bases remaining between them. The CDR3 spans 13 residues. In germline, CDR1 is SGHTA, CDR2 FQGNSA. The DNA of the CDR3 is TGTGCCAGCAGCTTAGAAGGAGGTGAAAAACTGTTTTTT. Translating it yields CASSLEGGEKLFF.

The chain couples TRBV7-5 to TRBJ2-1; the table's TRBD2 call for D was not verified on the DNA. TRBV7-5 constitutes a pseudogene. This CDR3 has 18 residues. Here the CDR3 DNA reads TGTGCCAGAAGCTTTGGACTAGCGGCCAAACACTCCTACAATGAGCAGTTCTTC. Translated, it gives CARSFGLAAKHSYNEQFF.

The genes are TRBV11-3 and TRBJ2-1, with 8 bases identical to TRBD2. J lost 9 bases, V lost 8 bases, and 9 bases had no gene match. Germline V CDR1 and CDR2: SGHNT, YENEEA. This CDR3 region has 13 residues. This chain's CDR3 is CASAKGTRGEQFF. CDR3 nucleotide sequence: TGTGCCAGCGCCAAGGGGACTAGGGGTGAGCAGTTCTTC.

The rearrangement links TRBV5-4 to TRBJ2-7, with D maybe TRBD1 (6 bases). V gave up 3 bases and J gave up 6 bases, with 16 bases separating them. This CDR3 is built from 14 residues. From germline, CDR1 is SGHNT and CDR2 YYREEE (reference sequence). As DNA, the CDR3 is TGTGCCAGCAGCTCCTACCGGGACACCGGCGAGCAGTACTTC. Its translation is CASSSYRDTGEQYF.

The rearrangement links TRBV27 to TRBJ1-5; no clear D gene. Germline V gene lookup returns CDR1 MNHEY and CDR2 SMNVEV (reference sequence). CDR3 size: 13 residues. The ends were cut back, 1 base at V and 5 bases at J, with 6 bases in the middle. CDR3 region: CASSLFFYQPQHF. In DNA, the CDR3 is TGTGCCAGCAGTTTATTTTTCTATCAGCCCCAGCATTTT.

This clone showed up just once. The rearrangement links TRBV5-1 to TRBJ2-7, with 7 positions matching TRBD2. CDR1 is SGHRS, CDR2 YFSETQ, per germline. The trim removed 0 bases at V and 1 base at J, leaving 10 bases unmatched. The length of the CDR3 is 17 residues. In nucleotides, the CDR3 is TGCGCCAGCAGCTTGGCCATAGGTAGGGGACTATCCTACGAGCAGTACTTC. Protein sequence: CASSLAIGRGLSYEQYF.

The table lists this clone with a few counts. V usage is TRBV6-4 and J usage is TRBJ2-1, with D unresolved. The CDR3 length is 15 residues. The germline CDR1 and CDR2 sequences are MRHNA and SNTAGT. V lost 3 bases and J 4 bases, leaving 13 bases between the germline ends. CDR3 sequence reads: CASSEVADPYNEQFF. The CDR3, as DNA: TGTGCCAGCAGTGAGGTAGCAGACCCTTACAATGAGCAGTTCTTC.

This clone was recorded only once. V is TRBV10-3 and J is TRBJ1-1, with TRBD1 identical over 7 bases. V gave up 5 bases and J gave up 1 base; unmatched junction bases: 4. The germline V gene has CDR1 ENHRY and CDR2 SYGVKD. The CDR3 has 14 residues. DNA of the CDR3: TGTGCCATCAGTCAGGGGGGGGCGAACACTGAAGCTTTCTTT. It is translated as CAISQGGANTEAFF.

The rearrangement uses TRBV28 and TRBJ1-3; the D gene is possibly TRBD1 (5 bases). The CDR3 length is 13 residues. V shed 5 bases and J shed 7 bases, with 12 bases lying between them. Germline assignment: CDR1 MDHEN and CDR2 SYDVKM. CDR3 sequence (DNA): TGTGCCAGCAGTCCTCCGACAGTCAACACCATATATTTT. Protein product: CASSPPTVNTIYF.